This is a list of T cell receptor beta chains from one sample in a study of post-analysis software for immune sequencing data. MiXCR, run by TCRdb on the PCR reads, gives a single entry per CDR3 protein. The sample has some 370,000 distinct CDR3 sequences; less than 40% are singletons. Sequencing used blood. The origin of the receptors is a girl between 5 and 17 years old with multiple sclerosis. The CDR3 runs from the conserved cysteine through the conserved F or W. A D gene is named only where the DNA matches it firmly. Only some rows state a clone size, as once, few, many or a class for expanded clones.

D gene: NA; V gene: TRBV20-1; clone size: NA; J gene: TRBJ2-3; CDR3 DNA: TGCAGTGCTTACGACGGATACACAGATACGCAGTATTTT; CDR3 protein: CSAYDGYTDTQYF
D gene: NA; V gene: TRBV7-7; clone size: many; J gene: TRBJ2-3; CDR3 DNA: TGTGCTAGCAGCTTAGGAACGACCGCAGATACGCAGTATTTT; CDR3 protein: CASSLGTTADTQYF
D gene: NA; V gene: TRBV5-1; clone size: NA; J gene: TRBJ1-2; CDR3 DNA: TGCGCCAGCAGCAGCGGAGGGGGGGGATCGAGAGGCTACACCTTC; CDR3 protein: CASSSGGGGSRGYTF
D gene: TRBD2; V gene: TRBV20-1; clone size: few; J gene: TRBJ2-5; CDR3 DNA: TGCAGTGCTAGAGGGGGAGGGATGGAGACCCAGTACTTC; CDR3 protein: CSARGGGMETQYF
D gene: TRBD1; V gene: TRBV12-3/TRBV12-4; clone size: NA; J gene: TRBJ1-2; CDR3 DNA: TGTGCCAGCGCGACAGGGCCCGTGAATGGCTACACCTTC; CDR3 protein: CASATGPVNGYTF
D gene: TRBD2; V gene: TRBV5-1; clone size: once; J gene: TRBJ2-5; CDR3 DNA: TGCGCCAGCAGAGACGGACTAGCCTTACAAGAGACCCAGTACTTC; CDR3 protein: CASRDGLALQETQYF
D gene: NA; V gene: TRBV10-3; clone size: many; J gene: TRBJ2-4; CDR3 DNA: TGTGCCATCAGTGGGACAGAAAACATTCAGTACTTC; CDR3 protein: CAISGTENIQYF
D gene: NA; V gene: TRBV5-5; clone size: NA; J gene: TRBJ2-1; CDR3 DNA: TGTGCCAGCGGGACTGGAGCAGGGTCCTACAATGAGCAGTTCTTC; CDR3 protein: CASGTGAGSYNEQFF
D gene: NA; V gene: TRBV11-2; clone size: NA; J gene: TRBJ1-6; CDR3 DNA: TGTGCCAGCAGGGCAGGGGCCTCCTATAATTCACCCCTCCACTTT; CDR3 protein: CASRAGASYNSPLHF
D gene: TRBD1; V gene: TRBV5-5; clone size: NA; J gene: TRBJ1-1; CDR3 DNA: TGTGCCGGCAGCCCCGGACAGGGACCCACTGAAGCTTTCTTT; CDR3 protein: CAGSPGQGPTEAFF
D gene: TRBD2; V gene: TRBV7-9; clone size: NA; J gene: TRBJ2-7; CDR3 DNA: TGTGCCAGCAGCTTACAGCGGGGGTCCTACGAGCAGTACTTC; CDR3 protein: CASSLQRGSYEQYF
D gene: TRBD1; V gene: TRBV14; clone size: NA; J gene: TRBJ1-2; CDR3 DNA: TGTGCCAGCAGCCCACAGGGGTATTATGGCTACACCTTC; CDR3 protein: CASSPQGYYGYTF
D gene: NA; V gene: TRBV7-9; clone size: NA; J gene: TRBJ2-1; CDR3 DNA: TGTGCCAGCCTTGACAGCCCTGAGATGTACAATGAGCAGTTCTTC; CDR3 protein: CASLDSPEMYNEQFF
D gene: TRBD2; V gene: TRBV6-5; clone size: few; J gene: TRBJ2-3; CDR3 DNA: TGTGCCAGCAGAACCGGGACTAGTTTCACAGATACGCAGTATTTT; CDR3 protein: CASRTGTSFTDTQYF
D gene: NA; V gene: TRBV20-1; clone size: once; J gene: TRBJ1-2; CDR3 DNA: TGCAGTGCTAGAGATTCAGTGAACTATGGCTACACCTTC; CDR3 protein: CSARDSVNYGYTF
D gene: TRBD1; V gene: TRBV10-1; clone size: few; J gene: TRBJ2-1; CDR3 DNA: TGCGCCAGCAGTCCGGGACAGGGCCGACCCGGATCTTACAATGAGCAGTTCTTC; CDR3 protein: CASSPGQGRPGSYNEQFF